The sequence of this TCR beta chain was determined in a study of cytomegalovirus exposure and HLA in healthy donors. Both 60 Vbeta primers and 13 Jbeta primers went into the PCR. Repertoires were generated with immunoSEQ multiplex PCR, while TCRdb's copy carries only in-frame clones and drops some. This table holds 100,000 to 150,000 clones, more than 65% found once. The V end was cut by 5 bases, the J end by 4 bases, with 20 bases between. CDR1 and CDR2 from the germline V gene are SEHNR and FQNEAQ (reference sequence). The CDR3 loop spans 16 amino acids. The sequence was collected from a male donor in good health and CMV-seropositive. The specimen was PBMCs. The chain links TRBV7-9 to TRBJ2-5, with a weak D call TRBD1 (5 bases). In DNA, the CDR3 is TGTGCCAGCAGCCAGGCGGATCAGGGATCAGGAGAGACCCAGTACTTC. Protein: CASSQADQGSGETQYF.